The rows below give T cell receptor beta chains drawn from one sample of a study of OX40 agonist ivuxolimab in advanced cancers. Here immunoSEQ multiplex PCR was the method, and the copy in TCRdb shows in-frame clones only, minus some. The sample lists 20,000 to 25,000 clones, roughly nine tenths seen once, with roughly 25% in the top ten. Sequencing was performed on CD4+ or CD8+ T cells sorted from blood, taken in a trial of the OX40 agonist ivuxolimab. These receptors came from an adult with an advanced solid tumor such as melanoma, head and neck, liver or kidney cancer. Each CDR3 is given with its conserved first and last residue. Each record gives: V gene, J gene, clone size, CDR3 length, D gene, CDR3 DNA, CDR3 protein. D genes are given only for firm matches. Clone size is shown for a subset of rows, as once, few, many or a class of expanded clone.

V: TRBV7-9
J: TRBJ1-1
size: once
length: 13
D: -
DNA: TGTGCCAGCAGCTTTATGGTGAACACTGAAGCTTTCTTT
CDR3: CASSFMVNTEAFF

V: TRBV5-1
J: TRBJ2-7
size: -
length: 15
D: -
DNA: TGCGCCAGCAGCCCCGAGTCGACAGCCGACTTGGAGCAGTACTTC
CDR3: CASSPESTADLEQYF

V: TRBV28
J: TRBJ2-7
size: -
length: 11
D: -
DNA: TGTGCCAGCACCCGTTCGTATGAGCAGTACTTC
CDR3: CASTRSYEQYF

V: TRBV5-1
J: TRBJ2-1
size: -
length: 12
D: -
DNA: TGCGCCAGCAGCTTATCAGGAAATGAGCAGTTCTTC
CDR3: CASSLSGNEQFF

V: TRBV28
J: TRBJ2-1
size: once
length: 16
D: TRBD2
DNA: TGTGCCAGCAGCCCTTACAGCGGGGAATCCTACAATGAGCAGTTCTTC
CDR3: CASSPYSGESYNEQFF

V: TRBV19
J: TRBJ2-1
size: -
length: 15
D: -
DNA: TGTGCCAGTAGCAATAGCCCCATCTCCTACAATGAGCAGTTCTTC
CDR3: CASSNSPISYNEQFF

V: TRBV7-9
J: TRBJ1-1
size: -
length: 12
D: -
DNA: TGTGCCAGCAGCTTCCTAGCGGCTGAAGCTTTCTTT
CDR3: CASSFLAAEAFF

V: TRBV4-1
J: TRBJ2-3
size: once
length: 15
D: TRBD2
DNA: TGCGCCAGCAGCCAAGGACTAGCGGGAGGTGGGACGCAGTATTTT
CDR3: CASSQGLAGGGTQYF

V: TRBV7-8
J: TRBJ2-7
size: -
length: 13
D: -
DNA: TGTGCCAGCAGCCGACAGGACGCCTACGAGCAGTACTTC
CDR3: CASSRQDAYEQYF

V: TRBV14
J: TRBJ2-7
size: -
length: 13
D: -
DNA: TGTGCCAGCAGCCACCAGGGATTCAACGAGCAGTACTTC
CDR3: CASSHQGFNEQYF

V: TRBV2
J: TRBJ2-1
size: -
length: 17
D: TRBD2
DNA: TGTGCCAGCAGTGAGGGACTAGCGGCGGTAATTTACAATGAGCAGTTCTTC
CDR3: CASSEGLAAVIYNEQFF

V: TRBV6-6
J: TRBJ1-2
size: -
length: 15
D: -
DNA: TGTGCCAGCAGCCCCTATGAGGGCGCGGGCTATGGCTACACCTTC
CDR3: CASSPYEGAGYGYTF

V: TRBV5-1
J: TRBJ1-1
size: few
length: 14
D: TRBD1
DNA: TGCGCCAGCAGCCAGGGACAGGGGAGCACTGAAGCTTTCTTT
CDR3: CASSQGQGSTEAFF

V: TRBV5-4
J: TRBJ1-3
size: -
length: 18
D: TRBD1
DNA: TGTGCCAGCAGCTTGGAGGGGTGGACAGGCGGCTCTGGAAACACCATATATTTT
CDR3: CASSLEGWTGGSGNTIYF

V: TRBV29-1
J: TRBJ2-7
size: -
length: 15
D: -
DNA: TGCAGCGTTGAAGATCTAGTCAGGGGTCCTCACGAGCAGTACTTC
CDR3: CSVEDLVRGPHEQYF

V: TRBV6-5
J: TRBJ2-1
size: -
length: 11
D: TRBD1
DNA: TGTGCCAGCAGCCCCGGGACAGGGCAGTTCTTC
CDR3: CASSPGTGQFF

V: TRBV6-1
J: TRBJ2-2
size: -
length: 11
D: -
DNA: TGTGCCAGCAGTTTATTCGGGGAGCTGTTTTTT
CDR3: CASSLFGELFF

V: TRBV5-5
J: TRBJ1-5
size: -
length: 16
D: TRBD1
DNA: TGTGCCAGCAGCTTGGAGACAGGGATGAGCAATCAGCCCCAGCATTTT
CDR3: CASSLETGMSNQPQHF

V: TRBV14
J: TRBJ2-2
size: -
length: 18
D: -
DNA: TGTGCCAGCAGCCAAGAAGGGCGAATGAGGACAAGGGCTGGGGAGCTGTTTTTT
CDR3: CASSQEGRMRTRAGELFF

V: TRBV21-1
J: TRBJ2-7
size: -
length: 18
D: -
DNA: TGTGCCAGCAGCAAAGGGGGACTGCGCGGGACTCGCTCCTACGAGCAGTACTTC
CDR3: CASSKGGLRGTRSYEQYF

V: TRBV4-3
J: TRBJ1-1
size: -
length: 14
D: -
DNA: TGCGCCAGCAGCCAAGTCCAGATGAACACTGAAGCTTTCTTT
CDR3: CASSQVQMNTEAFF

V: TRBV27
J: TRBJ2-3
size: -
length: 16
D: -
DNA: TGTGCCAGCACACTTGTCCGGGGAGGATACACAGATACGCAGTATTTT
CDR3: CASTLVRGGYTDTQYF

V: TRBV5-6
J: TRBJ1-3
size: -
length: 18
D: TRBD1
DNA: TGTGCCAGCAGCTTGGAGGGGTGGACAGGCGGCTCTGGAAACACCATATATTTT
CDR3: CASSLEGWTGGSGNTIYF

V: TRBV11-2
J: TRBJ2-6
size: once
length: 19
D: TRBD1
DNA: TGTGCCAGCAGCTCGTTCGTGGGACAGGGGGCTACTGGGGCCAACGTCCTGACTTTC
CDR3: CASSSFVGQGATGANVLTF

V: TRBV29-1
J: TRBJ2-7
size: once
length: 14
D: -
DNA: TGCAGCGTTGAAGATAGGGGCCGCTCCTACGAGCAGTACTTC
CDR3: CSVEDRGRSYEQYF